This TCR beta chain is from a study of PD-1 blockade in classical Hodgkin lymphoma. Study observations and caveats: Newly diagnosed patients were reported to exhibit reduced baseline TCR diversity relative to healthy donors. There remain no defined causes for the repertoire differences, which possibly reflect disease activity or prior therapy.

TCRdb's table, derived via immunoSEQ multiplex PCR, lists solely in-frame clones and lacks some. The repertoire has 20,000 to 25,000 clones, about 93% of them found once; the top ten carry approximately 4%. Comment on this clone: Its cognate antigen is unknown.

CDR1 and CDR2 (germline): LGHNA, YSLEER. Trimming left V 8 bases short and J 1 base short, with 19 bases between. The CDR3 contains 16 residues. Specified time point: newly diagnosed, previously untreated cHL patient sample. The study compared against PBMCs from newly diagnosed, untreated classical Hodgkin lymphoma. The V and J genes are TRBV4-3 and TRBJ2-3; tentatively, D is TRBD2 (6 bases). The clonotype originates from a human donor with classical Hodgkin lymphoma. The sample consisted of peripheral blood mononuclear cells (PBMCs). The CDR3 is CASSLTPRGGTDTQYF. In nucleotides, the CDR3 is TGCGCCAGCTCCCTGACCCCTCGCGGGGGCACAGATACGCAGTATTTT.